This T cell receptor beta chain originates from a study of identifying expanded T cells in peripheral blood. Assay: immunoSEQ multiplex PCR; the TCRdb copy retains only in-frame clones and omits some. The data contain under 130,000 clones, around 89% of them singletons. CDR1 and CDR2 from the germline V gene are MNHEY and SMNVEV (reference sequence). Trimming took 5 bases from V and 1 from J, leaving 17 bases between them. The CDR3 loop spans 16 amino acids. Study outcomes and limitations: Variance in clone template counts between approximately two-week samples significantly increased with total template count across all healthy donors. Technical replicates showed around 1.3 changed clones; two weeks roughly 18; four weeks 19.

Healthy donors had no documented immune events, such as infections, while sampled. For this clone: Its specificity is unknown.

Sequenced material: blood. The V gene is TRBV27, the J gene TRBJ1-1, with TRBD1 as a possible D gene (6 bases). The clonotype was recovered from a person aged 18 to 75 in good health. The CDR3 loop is CASSPGTKHGNTEAFF. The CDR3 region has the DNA TGTGCCAGCAGTCCCGGGACAAAGCATGGGAACACTGAAGCTTTCTTT.